These T cell receptor beta chains were read from a single sample in a study of T cell changes during pregnancy in multiple sclerosis. Clones were read by immunoSEQ multiplex PCR, and TCRdb kept only the in-frame ones, dropping some. The table shows approximately 45,000 clones, with about 90% occurring only once. Sequencing used CD4+ T cells from peripheral blood mononuclear cells, obtained in the second trimester of pregnancy. The source of these receptors is a female donor in good health, enrolled as a control in a pregnancy study. The CDR3 runs from the conserved cysteine through the conserved F or W. Each record gives: V gene, J gene, clone size, D gene, CDR3 DNA, CDR3 protein. D genes are given only for firm matches. Part of the rows lack a size; the others show once, few, many or a class for expanded clones.

v_call: TRBV6-5
j_call: TRBJ1-1
clone_size: .
d_call: TRBD1
cdr3_nt: TGTGCCAGCAGACCACAGGGGTACACTGAAGCTTTCTTT
cdr3_aa: CASRPQGYTEAFF

v_call: TRBV29-1
j_call: TRBJ1-1
clone_size: .
d_call: TRBD1
cdr3_nt: TGCAGCGTTTGGACCGGGACAGGGGCCTGGGTTAGCACTGAAGCTTTCTTT
cdr3_aa: CSVWTGTGAWVSTEAFF

v_call: TRBV6-5
j_call: TRBJ2-7
clone_size: .
d_call: TRBD2
cdr3_nt: TGTGCCAGCAGTTACTCGACTAGCGGGGCCTACGAGCAGTACTTC
cdr3_aa: CASSYSTSGAYEQYF

v_call: TRBV11-2
j_call: TRBJ1-2
clone_size: .
d_call: .
cdr3_nt: TGTGCCAGCAGAACCTCTCCACTTTCCAGACAGAGATCTAACTATGGCTACACCTTC
cdr3_aa: CASRTSPLSRQRSNYGYTF

v_call: TRBV7-2
j_call: TRBJ1-2
clone_size: .
d_call: TRBD1
cdr3_nt: TGTGCCAGCAGCGGGTCCGGGACAGACAACTATGGCTACACCTTC
cdr3_aa: CASSGSGTDNYGYTF

v_call: TRBV7-9
j_call: TRBJ2-3
clone_size: .
d_call: .
cdr3_nt: TGTGCCAGCACCTCGACAGATACGCAGTATTTT
cdr3_aa: CASTSTDTQYF

v_call: TRBV19
j_call: TRBJ2-5
clone_size: .
d_call: .
cdr3_nt: TGTGCCAGTAGTCGACAGGTTGAAGAGACCCAGTACTTC
cdr3_aa: CASSRQVEETQYF

v_call: TRBV9
j_call: TRBJ2-5
clone_size: .
d_call: TRBD2
cdr3_nt: TGTGCCAGCAGCTCTACGGGGGGACAAGAGACCCAGTACTTC
cdr3_aa: CASSSTGGQETQYF

v_call: TRBV7-2
j_call: TRBJ2-1
clone_size: .
d_call: TRBD2
cdr3_nt: TGTGCCAGCAGCTGGACTAGCGGGGCTAGCTTCAATGAGCAGTTCTTC
cdr3_aa: CASSWTSGASFNEQFF

v_call: TRBV7-8
j_call: TRBJ1-1
clone_size: once
d_call: .
cdr3_nt: TGTGCCAGCAGCTGGGCTTCTGGAGGAAGAATGAACACTGAAGCTTTCTTT
cdr3_aa: CASSWASGGRMNTEAFF

v_call: TRBV2
j_call: TRBJ1-2
clone_size: .
d_call: TRBD1
cdr3_nt: TGTGCCAGCAGTGTTGGGACAGGGGATCTGAGTGGCTACACCTTC
cdr3_aa: CASSVGTGDLSGYTF

v_call: TRBV19
j_call: TRBJ2-1
clone_size: .
d_call: TRBD2
cdr3_nt: TGTGCCAGTAGCCCAATAGCGGGGTTGAATGAGCAGTTCTTC
cdr3_aa: CASSPIAGLNEQFF

v_call: TRBV13
j_call: TRBJ1-5
clone_size: .
d_call: .
cdr3_nt: TGTGCCAGCAGCTTAAGGGCAGGGTGGAGCAATCAGCCCCAGCATTTT
cdr3_aa: CASSLRAGWSNQPQHF

v_call: TRBV15
j_call: TRBJ1-1
clone_size: .
d_call: .
cdr3_nt: TGTGCCACCAGCCGGGGGGCGGGAGCTTTCTTT
cdr3_aa: CATSRGAGAFF

v_call: TRBV19
j_call: TRBJ2-7
clone_size: .
d_call: .
cdr3_nt: TGTGCCAGTAGTCTAATAAGGGCTGGACCGGGGTCCTCGGACGAGCAGTACTTC
cdr3_aa: CASSLIRAGPGSSDEQYF

v_call: TRBV18
j_call: TRBJ2-2
clone_size: .
d_call: TRBD1
cdr3_nt: TGTGCCAGCTCACCTGTCGGACAGGAGAGGGCCGGGGAGCTGTTTTTT
cdr3_aa: CASSPVGQERAGELFF

v_call: TRBV10-1
j_call: TRBJ1-5
clone_size: .
d_call: .
cdr3_nt: TGCGCCAGCACTTATAGGACAGATCCCCAGCCCCAGCATTTT
cdr3_aa: CASTYRTDPQPQHF

v_call: TRBV5-1
j_call: TRBJ2-7
clone_size: once
d_call: TRBD1
cdr3_nt: TGCGCCAGCAGCTTACGGACAGGGAGTAGGGAGCAGTACTTC
cdr3_aa: CASSLRTGSREQYF

v_call: TRBV19
j_call: TRBJ1-2
clone_size: .
d_call: .
cdr3_nt: TGTGCCAGTAGTATTAAGACAGACTATGGCTACACCTTC
cdr3_aa: CASSIKTDYGYTF

v_call: TRBV27
j_call: TRBJ2-6
clone_size: .
d_call: .
cdr3_nt: TGTGCCAGAAATCCCCACTCTGGGGCCAACGTCCTGACTTTC
cdr3_aa: CARNPHSGANVLTF

v_call: TRBV19
j_call: TRBJ2-3
clone_size: .
d_call: TRBD1
cdr3_nt: TGTGCCAGTAGTAGAATCATCCCGACAGGGGGCTCGGGAGATACGCAGTATTTT
cdr3_aa: CASSRIIPTGGSGDTQYF

v_call: TRBV5-4
j_call: TRBJ1-6
clone_size: .
d_call: TRBD1
cdr3_nt: TGTGCCAGCAGCTTGGGGGACAGGGGGCGCGGGCAGGCACCCCTCCACTTT
cdr3_aa: CASSLGDRGRGQAPLHF

v_call: TRBV19
j_call: TRBJ1-5
clone_size: .
d_call: .
cdr3_nt: TGTGCCACACGGCCGGGGTCAGGCAATCAGCCCCAGCATTTT
cdr3_aa: CATRPGSGNQPQHF

v_call: TRBV13
j_call: TRBJ1-4
clone_size: .
d_call: TRBD1
cdr3_nt: TGTGCCAGCAGCACCAGGGGGGTTTTGGGACTGTTTTTT
cdr3_aa: CASSTRGVLGLFF

v_call: TRBV7-7
j_call: TRBJ2-1
clone_size: .
d_call: TRBD1
cdr3_nt: TGTGCCAGCAGCTTAGGGACAGGGATTTACAATGAGCAGTTCTTC
cdr3_aa: CASSLGTGIYNEQFF

v_call: TRBV5-1
j_call: TRBJ2-5
clone_size: .
d_call: TRBD1
cdr3_nt: TGCGCCAGCAGCTTGGGGACAGGGAGAGAGGAGACCCAGTACTTC
cdr3_aa: CASSLGTGREETQYF

v_call: TRBV18
j_call: TRBJ1-1
clone_size: few
d_call: .
cdr3_nt: TGTGCCAGCTCACCACCGGTAGTCCAGGTGAACACTGAAGCTTTCTTT
cdr3_aa: CASSPPVVQVNTEAFF

v_call: TRBV6-5
j_call: TRBJ1-1
clone_size: .
d_call: .
cdr3_nt: TGTGCCAGCAGTTACTCGAGTTTAGCTGAAGCTTTCTTT
cdr3_aa: CASSYSSLAEAFF

v_call: TRBV5-1
j_call: TRBJ1-3
clone_size: .
d_call: .
cdr3_nt: TGCGCCAGCAGCTCCACTCCGGGACAATTCTCTGGAAACACCATATATTTT
cdr3_aa: CASSSTPGQFSGNTIYF

v_call: TRBV7-2
j_call: TRBJ2-1
clone_size: .
d_call: TRBD1
cdr3_nt: TGTGCCAGCAGCTTAGTGGCGGGACAGGGGAGAGAGCAGTTCTTC
cdr3_aa: CASSLVAGQGREQFF

v_call: TRBV30
j_call: TRBJ1-3
clone_size: .
d_call: .
cdr3_nt: TGTGCCTGGAGCGGGACGAGGGGGGGTCTCTCTGGAAACACCATATATTTT
cdr3_aa: CAWSGTRGGLSGNTIYF

v_call: TRBV11-3
j_call: TRBJ1-4
clone_size: .
d_call: .
cdr3_nt: TGTGCCAGCAGCTTGGCCAGGGATTCTGAAAAACTGTTTTTT
cdr3_aa: CASSLARDSEKLFF

v_call: TRBV6-1
j_call: TRBJ2-7
clone_size: .
d_call: .
cdr3_nt: TGTGCCAGCAGCCCGTTCGCGGGGCCCAGCGAGCAGTACTTC
cdr3_aa: CASSPFAGPSEQYF

v_call: TRBV6-5
j_call: TRBJ2-7
clone_size: .
d_call: TRBD2
cdr3_nt: TGTGCCAGCAGTGTCCGGGGGGGCGAGCAGTACTTC
cdr3_aa: CASSVRGGEQYF

v_call: TRBV5-6
j_call: TRBJ1-1
clone_size: .
d_call: TRBD1
cdr3_nt: TGTGCCAGCAGCTCGATATCGGGACAGGTTATCACCGAAGCTTTCTTT
cdr3_aa: CASSSISGQVITEAFF

v_call: TRBV5-1
j_call: TRBJ2-1
clone_size: .
d_call: .
cdr3_nt: TGCGCCAGCAGCTTGAGGGGAGGTGAGCAGTTCTTC
cdr3_aa: CASSLRGGEQFF

v_call: TRBV19
j_call: TRBJ1-5
clone_size: .
d_call: .
cdr3_nt: TGTGCCAGTAGTAGTAGACAGGCTAGCAATCAGCCCCAGCATTTT
cdr3_aa: CASSSRQASNQPQHF

v_call: TRBV7-2
j_call: TRBJ1-4
clone_size: once
d_call: .
cdr3_nt: TGTGCCAGCAGCGTAGACAGGTTTAATGAAAAACTGTTTTTT
cdr3_aa: CASSVDRFNEKLFF

v_call: TRBV10-3
j_call: TRBJ2-5
clone_size: .
d_call: TRBD2
cdr3_nt: TGTGCCATCAGCTTAGCGGGGTACCAAGAGACCCAGTACTTC
cdr3_aa: CAISLAGYQETQYF

v_call: TRBV7-2
j_call: TRBJ1-2
clone_size: .
d_call: TRBD1
cdr3_nt: TGTGCCAGCAGGATTCTCTCGGTAGGGGGCGCTGGCTACACCTTC
cdr3_aa: CASRILSVGGAGYTF

v_call: TRBV5-1
j_call: TRBJ2-1
clone_size: .
d_call: TRBD2
cdr3_nt: TGCGCCAGCAGCTTATCTAGCGGGGGGTACAATGAGCAGTTCTTC
cdr3_aa: CASSLSSGGYNEQFF